This TCR beta chain was observed in a study of CXCR3-negative and CXCR3-positive naive CD8 T cells. Points from the study as a whole: Greater hydrophobicity was found in TRB CDR3s of CXCR3-positive naive cells than of CXCR3-negative naive cells.

The CDR3 sequence is 17 residues long. The germline V gene has CDR1 MDHEN and CDR2 SYDVKM. A note on this clonotype: What it recognizes is unknown.

In preparing the TRB cDNA libraries, 5' RACE with UMI labels was used. TCRdb processed the 5' RACE reads again and assigns one entry to each CDR3 protein, with no DNA. The table counts 65,000 to 75,000 distinct CDR3 sequences; approximately 0.76% lies in the top ten. This chain connects TRBV28 to TRBJ1-6. The clonotype was recovered from a human donor in good health. Some clones in this sample may be carry-over from other donors' samples. The material sequenced was naive CXCR3+ CD8+ T cells from blood. Stated subset: CD45RO-CCR7+CD27+CD95- naive CD8+ T cells expressing CXCR3 (TNR3+). The chain's CDR3 is CASSLIQRAVDNSPLHF.